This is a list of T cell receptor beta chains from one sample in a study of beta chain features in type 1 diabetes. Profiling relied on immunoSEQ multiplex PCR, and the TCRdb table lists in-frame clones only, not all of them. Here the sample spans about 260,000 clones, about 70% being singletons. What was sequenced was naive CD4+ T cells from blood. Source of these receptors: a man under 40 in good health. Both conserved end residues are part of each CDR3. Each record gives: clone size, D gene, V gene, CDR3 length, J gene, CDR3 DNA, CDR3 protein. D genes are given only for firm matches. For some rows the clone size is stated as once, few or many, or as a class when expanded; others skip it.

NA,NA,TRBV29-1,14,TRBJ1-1,TGCAGCGTTGCGGGTAGGGCGAAGAACACTGAAGCTTTCTTT,CSVAGRAKNTEAFF
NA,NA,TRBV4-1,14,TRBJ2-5,TGCGCCAGCAGCCCTTCCCCGCGGAAAGAGACCCAGTACTTC,CASSPSPRKETQYF
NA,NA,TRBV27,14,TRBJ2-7,TGTGCCAGCAGAACCATACGGGGCGCCTACGAGCAGTACTTC,CASRTIRGAYEQYF
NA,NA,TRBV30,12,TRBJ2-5,TGTGCCTCCTCCCAGAGTCTGGAGACCCAGTACTTC,CASSQSLETQYF
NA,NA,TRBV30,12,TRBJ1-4,TGTGCCTGGAGTCGAGGCGGCGAAAAACTGTTTTTT,CAWSRGGEKLFF
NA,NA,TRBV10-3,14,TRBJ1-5,TGTGCCATCAGTGAGTCGTCAGCTTCTGTATCCCAGCATTTT,CAISESSASVSQHF
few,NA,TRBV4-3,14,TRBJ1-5,TGCGCCAGCAGCCAAGAAGTGGGCAATCAGCCCCAGCATTTT,CASSQEVGNQPQHF
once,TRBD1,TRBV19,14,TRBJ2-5,TGTGCCAGTAGTATGCGGACAGGGAAAGTGACCCAGTACTTC,CASSMRTGKVTQYF
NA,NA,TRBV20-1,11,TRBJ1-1,TGCAGTGCCGGGGGCCTGGGTGAAGCTTTCTTT,CSAGGLGEAFF
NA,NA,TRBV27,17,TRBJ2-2,TGTGCCAGCAGTATCAGGGCCGGCCCCCTGAACACCGGGGAGCTGTTTTTT,CASSIRAGPLNTGELFF
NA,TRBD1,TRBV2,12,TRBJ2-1,TGTGCCAGCAGTCCGGACAGGGGCGAGCAGTTCTTC,CASSPDRGEQFF
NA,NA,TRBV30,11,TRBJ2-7,TGTGCCTGGGTCAGGGTCCACGAGCAGTACTTC,CAWVRVHEQYF
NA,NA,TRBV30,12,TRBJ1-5,TGTGCCTGGAGTGTGGGGGGTCAGCCCCAGCATTTT,CAWSVGGQPQHF
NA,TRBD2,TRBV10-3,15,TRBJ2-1,TGTGCCATCAGTGCTAGCGGGACTAGCGGGAATGAGCAGTTCTTC,CAISASGTSGNEQFF
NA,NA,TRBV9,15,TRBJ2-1,TGTGCCAGCAGCGTAAGTAGTACTCACTACAATGAGCAGTTCTTC,CASSVSSTHYNEQFF
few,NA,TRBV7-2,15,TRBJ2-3,TGTGCCAGCAGCAGAAGCGGGCCAAGCACAGATACGCAGTATTTT,CASSRSGPSTDTQYF
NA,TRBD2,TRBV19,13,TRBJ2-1,TGTGCCAGTCAGGGACTAGCATACAATGAGCAGTTCTTC,CASQGLAYNEQFF
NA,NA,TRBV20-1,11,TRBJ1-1,TGCAGTGCTAGAGATAACACTGAAGCTTTCTTT,CSARDNTEAFF
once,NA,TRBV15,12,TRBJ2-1,TGTGCCACCAGCAGAGAGGTTGGTGAGCAGTTCTTC,CATSREVGEQFF
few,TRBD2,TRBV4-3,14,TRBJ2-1,TGCGCCAGCAGCCACCAGCGGGGTCACAATGAGCAGTTCTTC,CASSHQRGHNEQFF
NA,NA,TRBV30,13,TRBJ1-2,TGTGCCTGGAGTCCCCCGGGTGTTTATGGCTACACCTTC,CAWSPPGVYGYTF
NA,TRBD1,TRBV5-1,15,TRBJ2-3,TGCGCCAGCAGCTGGCCGGGACAGTTCACAGATACGCAGTATTTT,CASSWPGQFTDTQYF
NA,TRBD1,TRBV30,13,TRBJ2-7,TGTGCCTGGAGGCGGACAGGGGGCTACGAGCAGTACTTC,CAWRRTGGYEQYF
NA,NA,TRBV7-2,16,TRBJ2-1,TGTGCCAGCAGCTTAGGGGGGCTCCTCGGACGCAATGAGCAGTTCTTC,CASSLGGLLGRNEQFF
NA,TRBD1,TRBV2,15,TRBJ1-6,TGTGCCAGCAGTGGAGTGGGACAGCTAAATTCACCCCTCCACTTT,CASSGVGQLNSPLHF
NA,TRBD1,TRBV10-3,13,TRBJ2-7,TGTGCCATCCGAGGGACAGCTACATACGAGCAGTACTTC,CAIRGTATYEQYF
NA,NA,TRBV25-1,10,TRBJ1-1,TGTGCCAGCATGGGGAGTGAAGCTTTCTTT,CASMGSEAFF
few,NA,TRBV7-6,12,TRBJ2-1,TGTGCCAGCAGCTTAACCCCACGTGAGCAGTTCTTC,CASSLTPREQFF
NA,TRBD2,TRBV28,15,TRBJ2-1,TGTGCCAGCTCGCCCGGGGGGAGCTCCTACAATGAGCAGTTCTTC,CASSPGGSSYNEQFF
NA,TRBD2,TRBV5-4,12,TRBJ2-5,TGTGCCAGCAGCTTGGTGGCGGGAGCTCAGTACTTC,CASSLVAGAQYF
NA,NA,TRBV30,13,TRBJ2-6,TGTGCCTGGGTCTTGGGAGGGGCCAACGTCCTGACTTTC,CAWVLGGANVLTF
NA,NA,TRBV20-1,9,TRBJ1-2,TGCAGTGCTAACGGCGGCTACACCTTC,CSANGGYTF
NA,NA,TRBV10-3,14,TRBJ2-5,TGTGCCATCAGTGATCCGGGATCTGGAGAGACCCAGTACTTC,CAISDPGSGETQYF
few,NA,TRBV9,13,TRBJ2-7,TGTGCCAGCAGCGTAGCCGGGTACGGCGAGCAGTACTTC,CASSVAGYGEQYF
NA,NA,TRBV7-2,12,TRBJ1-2,TGTGCCAGCAGCCCAACATACTATGGCTACACCTTC,CASSPTYYGYTF
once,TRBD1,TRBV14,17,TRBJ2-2,TGTGCCAGCAGCCTTTTGACGGGACAGGGTGGCACCGGGGAGCTGTTTTTT,CASSLLTGQGGTGELFF
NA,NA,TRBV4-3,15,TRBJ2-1,TGCGCCAGCAGCCAAGATGGGGGAACCTACAATGAGCAGTTCTTC,CASSQDGGTYNEQFF
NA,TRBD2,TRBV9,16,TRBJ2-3,TGTGCCAGCAGCGCCCGACTAGCCTCCAGCACAGATACGCAGTATTTT,CASSARLASSTDTQYF
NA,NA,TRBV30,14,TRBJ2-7,TGTGCCTGGAGTGTACCTGGCATCCCTACGAAGCAGTACTTC,CAWSVPGIPTKQYF
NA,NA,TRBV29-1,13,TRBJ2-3,TGCAGCATCGACCGGGGTAGCACAGATACGCAGTATTTT,CSIDRGSTDTQYF
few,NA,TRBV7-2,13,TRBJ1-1,TGTGCCAGCAGCTTTGGGGTCGACACTGAAGCTTTCTTT,CASSFGVDTEAFF
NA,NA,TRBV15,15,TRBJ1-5,TGTGCCACCAGCAGAGTACAGGGCAGCAATCAGCCCCAGCATTTT,CATSRVQGSNQPQHF
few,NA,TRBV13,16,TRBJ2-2,TGTGCCAGCAGCTCCACCAGGATTTCGAACACCGGGGAGCTGTTTTTT,CASSSTRISNTGELFF
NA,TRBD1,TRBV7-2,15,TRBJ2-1,TGTGCCAGCAGCTCCTCCGGGACAGGGTATAATGAGCAGTTCTTC,CASSSSGTGYNEQFF
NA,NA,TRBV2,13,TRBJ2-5,TGTGCCAGCAGTGGAGAAATGGAGGAGACCCAGTACTTC,CASSGEMEETQYF
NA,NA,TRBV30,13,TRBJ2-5,TGTGCCTGGAGTGTAACTAGAAAAGAGACCCAGTACTTC,CAWSVTRKETQYF
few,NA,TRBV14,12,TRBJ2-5,TGTGCCAGCAGCAGACCCGGAGAGACCCAGTACTTC,CASSRPGETQYF
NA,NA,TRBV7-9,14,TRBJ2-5,TGTGCCAGCAGCTCTAATTCGGGTGGAGAGACCCAGTACTTC,CASSSNSGGETQYF
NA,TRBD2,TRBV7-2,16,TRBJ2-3,TGTGCCAGCAGCTCGACTAGCGGGGGCTTCACAGATACGCAGTATTTT,CASSSTSGGFTDTQYF
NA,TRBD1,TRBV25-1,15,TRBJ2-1,TGTGCCAGCGGGTATTACGGGACAGGGGGCTATGAGCAGTTCTTC,CASGYYGTGGYEQFF
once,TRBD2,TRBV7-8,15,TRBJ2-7,TGTGCCAGCAGCTTTAGCGGGGAGCCCTACTACGAGCAGTACTTC,CASSFSGEPYYEQYF
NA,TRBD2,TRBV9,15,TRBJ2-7,TGTGCCAGCAGCGTAGGCCCTAGCGGGAGAGACGAGCAGTACTTC,CASSVGPSGRDEQYF